This T cell receptor (beta chain) emerged from a study of cytotoxic CD8 clonotypes in ibrutinib-treated CLL (dated by TCRdb to 2020 to 2023). Context from the whole study: The cohort had 11 relapsed/refractory and more than 14 treatment-naive patients; approximately 17 were IGHV unmutated. Partial responses were observed in approximately 24 patients and complete responses in 2; after a median follow-up of 68 months, remission was maintained in roughly 15 patients and progression was observed in roughly 12. The response samples were drawn at a median of approximately 11 months into treatment, with a range of about 6 to 36 months. Longitudinal samples were available for about 30% of the roughly 90 trial participants. Cryopreserved peripheral blood mononuclear cells were collected before treatment, at response, and at either disease progression or sustained remission. All remission and progressive disease samples were collected while patients were still receiving ibrutinib. On average, each sample had 255,043 productive templates and more than 85,000 productive rearrangements. The investigation overall reported the following: Clonality rose at ibrutinib response, remained stable during sustained remission, and dropped back toward baseline at progression. At baseline, clonality was higher than in age-matched healthy donors and showed a strong correlation with circulating CD8+ T-cell counts. Public clonotypes were found to be uncommon and were observed to contract or remain stable during treatment; the increase in clonality was shown to reflect expansion of private clonotypes at ibrutinib response. Sampling times were not matched between sustained-remission and progressing patients, and lymph node repertoires were not studied.

In this sample, this clone turned up once. Its binding antigen is unknown. No base quality values were provided; no much bigger clone lies one nucleotide off. Each clonotype received, on average, about 9.7x coverage in deep resolution sequencing performed on a MiSeq, where the target depth lay between 1 in 1 million and 1 in 200,000 T cells. The immunoSEQ hsTCRB Kit was used to generate TCR beta libraries. The authors' pipeline ran thus. Data were analyzed with ImmunoSEQ Data Assistant and ImmunoSEQ Analyzer, with V, D and J genes assigned per IMGT definitions. Clonality, which ranges from 0 to 1, was calculated by subtracting the normalized Shannon entropy of productive rearrangement frequencies from one. Only overrepresented clonotypes making up at least 0.05% of the repertoire of each patient were included in the public clonotype analysis. Repertoires from thirteen age-matched healthy donors in immuneACCESS were used as clonality controls. In TCRdb, the immuneACCESS table is reduced to in-frame sequences with V and J assigned. These tables do not hold every clone; where another copy was compared, an unresolved V gene accounts for under half, and the others remain unexplained. V, J and clone size were drawn from that table, and D and trimming were deduced from the DNA. Within this sample are some 140,000 clones, with around three quarters of them counted one time only. The ten largest account for about 13% of the sample.

The time point tag for this specimen amounts to: about a year on ibrutinib. For TCR beta library preparation, around 2 micrograms of genomic DNA were isolated from cryopreserved PBMCs. High-throughput TCR beta sequencing was performed on longitudinal blood samples from CLL patients receiving ibrutinib monotherapy. The patients took part in an open-label, single-center phase 2 trial of ibrutinib monotherapy. Based on the germline V gene, the CDR1 and CDR2 sequences are SGDLS and YYNGEE. Trimming accounts for 0 bases at V and 5 bases at J, while the number of junction bases matched to no gene is 8. Its CDR3 holds 16 amino acids, cysteine through phenylalanine. Only the CDR3 DNA is retained, 48 bases long and in frame from the first base.

The rearranged segments are TRBV9 and TRBJ2-4, with 7 bases matching TRBD1. The specimen comprised PBMCs, sampled after 12 months of ibrutinib treatment. The TCR was taken from a human donor with chronic lymphocytic leukemia. Read as DNA, the sequence is TGTGCCAGCAGCGTAGATATAAACAGGGGACAAAACATTCAGTACTTC. It translates to CASSVDINRGQNIQYF.